Listed below are T cell receptor beta chains from one sample, sequenced in a study of blood T cells in healthy people across ages. TCRdb redid the calling of the 5' RACE reads with MiXCR, one entry per CDR3 protein. The sample includes over 450,000 distinct CDR3 sequences, around 24% of them seen just once. This same sample was also part of a study on T cells of mothers and their children.

Sample: blood. The receptors here all came from a boy between 10 and 17 years old in good health. CDR3s include the opening cysteine and the closing phenylalanine or tryptophan. D genes are given only for firm matches. Size values are once, few and many counts, or a class for expanded clones, and some rows have none.

d_call: TRBD1; j_call: TRBJ1-2; v_call: TRBV7-9; clone_size: few; cdr3_aa: CASSSWDSVLGYTF; cdr3_nt: TGTGCCAGCAGCTCGTGGGACAGCGTCCTTGGCTACACCTTC
d_call: -; j_call: TRBJ1-6; v_call: TRBV5-5; clone_size: -; cdr3_aa: CASTLVGQLSSPYNSPLHF; cdr3_nt: TGTGCCAGCACGTTGGTAGGACAGTTATCTTCGCCCTATAATTCACCCCTCCACTTT
d_call: -; j_call: TRBJ2-7; v_call: TRBV4-1; clone_size: few; cdr3_aa: CASSQEKAYQAVYEQYF; cdr3_nt: TGCGCCAGCAGCCAAGAGAAGGCTTACCAAGCGGTCTACGAGCAGTACTTC
d_call: TRBD1; j_call: TRBJ2-5; v_call: TRBV5-1; clone_size: many; cdr3_aa: CASSWNDRGRETQYF; cdr3_nt: TGCGCCAGCAGCTGGAACGACAGGGGGCGAGAGACCCAGTACTTC
d_call: -; j_call: TRBJ2-7; v_call: TRBV27; clone_size: -; cdr3_aa: CASSSYGEQYF; cdr3_nt: TGTGCCAGCAGTTCTTATGGCGAGCAGTACTTC
d_call: -; j_call: TRBJ1-3; v_call: TRBV7-2; clone_size: few; cdr3_aa: CASSTYSGNTIYF; cdr3_nt: TGTGCCAGCAGCACTTACTCTGGAAACACCATATATTTT
d_call: -; j_call: TRBJ2-5; v_call: TRBV5-1; clone_size: medium-sized; cdr3_aa: CASSVGTEETQYF; cdr3_nt: TGCGCCAGCAGCGTCGGGACCGAAGAGACCCAGTACTTC
d_call: -; j_call: TRBJ1-1; v_call: TRBV6-5; clone_size: -; cdr3_aa: CASSPPRGTEAFF; cdr3_nt: TGTGCCAGCAGCCCCCCAAGGGGCACTGAAGCTTTCTTT
d_call: -; j_call: TRBJ1-4; v_call: TRBV27; clone_size: -; cdr3_aa: CASSFGVGTDEKLFF; cdr3_nt: TGTGCCAGCAGCTTTGGGGTTGGGACGGATGAAAAACTGTTTTTT
d_call: TRBD2; j_call: TRBJ2-1; v_call: TRBV24-1; clone_size: few; cdr3_aa: CATSDLHGGAGGPYNEQFF; cdr3_nt: TGTGCCACCAGTGATTTGCACGGGGGGGCGGGGGGACCCTACAATGAGCAGTTCTTC
d_call: TRBD1; j_call: TRBJ2-7; v_call: TRBV5-1; clone_size: -; cdr3_aa: CASSRDRADEQYF; cdr3_nt: TGCGCCAGCAGCCGGGACAGGGCCGACGAGCAGTACTTC
d_call: -; j_call: TRBJ1-1; v_call: TRBV12-3/TRBV12-4; clone_size: -; cdr3_aa: CASSLSIEAFF; cdr3_nt: TGTGCCAGCAGTTTATCGATTGAAGCTTTCTTT
d_call: -; j_call: TRBJ1-4; v_call: TRBV7-9; clone_size: few; cdr3_aa: CASSGSDRPYSEKLFF; cdr3_nt: TGTGCCAGCAGCGGATCGGACAGACCGTATTCCGAAAAACTGTTTTTT
d_call: TRBD1; j_call: TRBJ1-4; v_call: TRBV10-3; clone_size: few; cdr3_aa: CAISSPDRGNEKLFF; cdr3_nt: TGTGCCATCAGTTCACCGGACAGGGGTAATGAAAAACTGTTTTTT
d_call: TRBD2; j_call: TRBJ2-7; v_call: TRBV4-3; clone_size: -; cdr3_aa: CASSPFETSGEQYF; cdr3_nt: TGCGCCAGCAGCCCCTTCGAGACTAGCGGCGAGCAGTACTTC
d_call: TRBD1; j_call: TRBJ2-7; v_call: TRBV24-1; clone_size: -; cdr3_aa: CATSGTTQGAYEQYF; cdr3_nt: TGTGCCACCAGTGGCACGACACAGGGGGCCTACGAGCAGTACTTC
d_call: -; j_call: TRBJ2-7; v_call: TRBV24-1; clone_size: -; cdr3_aa: CATSLPGADEQYF; cdr3_nt: TGTGCCACCAGTCTTCCAGGGGCGGACGAGCAGTACTTC
d_call: -; j_call: TRBJ2-7; v_call: TRBV5-1; clone_size: -; cdr3_aa: CASSLWLGYEQYF; cdr3_nt: TGCGCCAGCAGCTTGTGGCTGGGCTACGAGCAGTACTTC
d_call: TRBD1; j_call: TRBJ1-3; v_call: TRBV7-9; clone_size: -; cdr3_aa: CASSPDRVQGNTIYF; cdr3_nt: TGTGCCAGCAGCCCTGACAGGGTCCAGGGAAACACCATATATTTT
d_call: -; j_call: TRBJ1-2; v_call: TRBV6-2/TRBV6-3; clone_size: -; cdr3_aa: CATHRLDTSVNGYTF; cdr3_nt: TGTGCCACCCACCGATTAGACACCTCCGTTAATGGCTACACCTTC
d_call: TRBD1; j_call: TRBJ1-1; v_call: TRBV7-2; clone_size: -; cdr3_aa: CASSPGQGRVVAFF; cdr3_nt: TGTGCCAGCAGCCCGGGACAGGGGAGAGTTGTAGCTTTCTTT
d_call: TRBD2; j_call: TRBJ2-5; v_call: TRBV20-1; clone_size: -; cdr3_aa: CSAVGGAGTQYF; cdr3_nt: TGCAGTGCTGTCGGGGGGGCGGGAACCCAGTACTTC
d_call: TRBD1; j_call: TRBJ2-4; v_call: TRBV4-3; clone_size: few; cdr3_aa: CASSQDRWDSLLIKNIQYF; cdr3_nt: TGCGCCAGCAGCCAAGATAGGTGGGACAGCTTGTTGATCAAAAACATTCAGTACTTC
d_call: -; j_call: TRBJ2-3; v_call: TRBV30; clone_size: few; cdr3_aa: CAWSGTALTDTQYF; cdr3_nt: TGTGCCTGGAGTGGGACCGCGCTCACAGATACGCAGTATTTT
d_call: -; j_call: TRBJ1-6; v_call: TRBV2; clone_size: -; cdr3_aa: CASSEEDSSNSPLHF; cdr3_nt: TGTGCCAGCAGTGAAGAAGACAGCTCTAACTCACCCCTCCACTTT